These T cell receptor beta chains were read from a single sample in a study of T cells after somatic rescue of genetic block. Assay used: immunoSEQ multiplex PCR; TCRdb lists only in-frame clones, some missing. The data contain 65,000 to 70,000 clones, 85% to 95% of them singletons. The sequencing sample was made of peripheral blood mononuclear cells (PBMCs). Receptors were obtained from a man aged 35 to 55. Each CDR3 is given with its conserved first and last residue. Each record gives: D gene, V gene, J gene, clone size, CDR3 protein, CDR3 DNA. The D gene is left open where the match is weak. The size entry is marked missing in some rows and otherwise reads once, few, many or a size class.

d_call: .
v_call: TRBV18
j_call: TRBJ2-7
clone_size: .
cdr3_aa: CASSPPPGGSPYEQYF
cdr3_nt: TGTGCCAGCTCACCACCCCCCGGGGGCTCTCCGTACGAGCAGTACTTC

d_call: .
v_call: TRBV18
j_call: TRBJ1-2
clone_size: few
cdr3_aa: CASSPPGQTYGYTF
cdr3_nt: TGTGCCAGCTCACCACCGGGGCAGACCTATGGCTACACCTTC

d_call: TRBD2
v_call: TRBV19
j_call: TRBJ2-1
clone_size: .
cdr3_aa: CASSDERGYNEQFF
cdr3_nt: TGTGCCAGTAGCGACGAGCGGGGTTACAATGAGCAGTTCTTC

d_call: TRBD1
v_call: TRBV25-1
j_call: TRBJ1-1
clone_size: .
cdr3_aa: CASSTNRGRTGLNTEAFF
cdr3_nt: TGTGCCAGCAGCACGAACCGCGGAAGGACAGGTCTGAACACTGAAGCTTTCTTT

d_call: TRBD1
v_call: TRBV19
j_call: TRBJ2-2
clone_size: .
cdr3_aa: CASRDRGQAGDTGELFF
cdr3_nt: TGTGCCAGTCGCGACAGGGGGCAGGCAGGGGACACCGGGGAGCTGTTTTTT

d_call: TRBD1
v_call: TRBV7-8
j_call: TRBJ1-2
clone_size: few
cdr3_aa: CASSPTGGYGYTF
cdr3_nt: TGTGCCAGCAGCCCGACAGGGGGCTATGGCTACACCTTC

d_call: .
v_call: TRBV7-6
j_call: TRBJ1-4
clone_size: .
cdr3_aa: CASSIIRDEKLFF
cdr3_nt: TGTGCCAGCAGCATAATACGGGATGAAAAACTGTTTTTT

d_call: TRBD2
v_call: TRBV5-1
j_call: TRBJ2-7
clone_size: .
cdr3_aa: CASSLGLAGGLEQYF
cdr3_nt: TGCGCCAGCAGCCTAGGACTAGCGGGAGGTCTTGAGCAGTACTTC

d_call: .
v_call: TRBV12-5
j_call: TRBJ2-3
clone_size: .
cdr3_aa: CASGLSTPRGLRKSTDTQYF
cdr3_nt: TGTGCTAGTGGTTTGTCCACCCCCCGGGGTTTGCGGAAAAGCACAGATACGCAGTATTTT

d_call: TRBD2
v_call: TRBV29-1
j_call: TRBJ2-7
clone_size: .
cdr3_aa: CSVEDPASGAYEQYF
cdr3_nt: TGCAGCGTTGAAGATCCAGCTAGCGGGGCCTACGAGCAGTACTTC

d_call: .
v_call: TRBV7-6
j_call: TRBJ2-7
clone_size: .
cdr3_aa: CASSPRPRAEGEQYF
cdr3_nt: TGTGCCAGCAGCCCCCGCCCAAGGGCGGAAGGCGAGCAGTACTTC

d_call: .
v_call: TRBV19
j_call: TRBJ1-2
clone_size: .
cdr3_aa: CASSATGVYGYTF
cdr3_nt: TGTGCCAGTAGTGCGACAGGAGTCTATGGCTACACCTTC